The rows below give T cell receptor beta chains drawn from one sample of a study of human T cells and chemical hapten exposure. TCRdb re-analysed the RACE reads in MiXCR, keeping a single row per CDR3 protein. Of 28,000 or so distinct CDR3 sequences detected, 5.8% appear once; the ten largest clones hold around 6%. This material consisted of whole blood, taken in connection with sensitization to the hapten diphenylcyclopropenone (DPC). The source of these receptors is a man aged 25-45 years with alopecia areata. Some clones in this sample may be carry-over from other donors' samples. Both conserved end residues are part of each CDR3. Fields, in order: J gene, clone size, CDR3 length, D gene, V gene, CDR3 DNA, CDR3 protein. The D gene is left open where the match is weak. The size field is filled for only some rows; it gives once, few, many or a size class.

J: TRBJ2-5; size: many; length: 12; D: -; V: TRBV29-1; DNA: TGCAGCGTTGAAGGCGGGGAAGAGACCCAGTACTTC; CDR3: CSVEGGEETQYF
J: TRBJ1-5; size: many; length: 15; D: TRBD1; V: TRBV6-1; DNA: TGTGCCAGCAGAGGGGACAGCCTCAGCAATCAGCCCCAGCATTTT; CDR3: CASRGDSLSNQPQHF
J: TRBJ1-2; size: many; length: 15; D: -; V: TRBV3-1; DNA: TGTGCCAGCAGCCTTCGGGGTTCATCGTTTGGTGGCTACACCTTC; CDR3: CASSLRGSSFGGYTF
J: TRBJ1-1; size: many; length: 15; D: TRBD1; V: TRBV24-1; DNA: TGTGCCACCAGTGTTCCGGACAGGTTGAACACTGAAGCTTTCTTT; CDR3: CATSVPDRLNTEAFF
J: TRBJ1-1; size: -; length: 14; D: -; V: TRBV7-2; DNA: TGTGCCAGCAGCTTAGCGCTGGAGGGGGCTGAAGCTTTCTTT; CDR3: CASSLALEGAEAFF
J: TRBJ2-1; size: -; length: 19; D: TRBD2; V: TRBV6-5; DNA: TGTGCCAGCAACCAAGGGACTAGCGGGAGGGAGGTCGGTTACAATGAGCAGTTCTTC; CDR3: CASNQGTSGREVGYNEQFF
J: TRBJ2-5; size: many; length: 11; D: -; V: TRBV7-2; DNA: TGTGCCAGCAGCTCCCTAGAGACCCAGTACTTC; CDR3: CASSSLETQYF
J: TRBJ1-1; size: many; length: 11; D: TRBD1; V: TRBV29-1; DNA: TGCAGCTGGACAGGGCTCACTGAAGCTTTCTTT; CDR3: CSWTGLTEAFF
J: TRBJ2-7; size: many; length: 15; D: TRBD1; V: TRBV4-2; DNA: TGTGCCAGCAGCCAAACTGGGACAGCGGCTACTGAGCAGTACTTC; CDR3: CASSQTGTAATEQYF
J: TRBJ2-7; size: many; length: 14; D: -; V: TRBV20-1; DNA: TGCAGTGTCCTACTAGCTTTTAGCTCCTACGAGCAGTACTTC; CDR3: CSVLLAFSSYEQYF
J: TRBJ2-3; size: few; length: 12; D: -; V: TRBV7-2; DNA: TGTGCCAGCAGCTCCAACACAGATACGCAGTATTTT; CDR3: CASSSNTDTQYF